A single sample is the source of the 11 T cell receptor beta chains below, sequenced in a study of blood T cell repertoires in COVID-19 (dated by TCRdb to the early 2020s). To prepare the library, the immunoSEQ multiplex PCR assay was applied. TCRdb obtained this table from immuneACCESS and retained in-frame rearrangements with V and J assigned. These tables miss some clones; where compared with another copy, unresolved V genes account for less than half of the shortfall, and the remainder is unexplained. The sample profile shows fewer than 250,000 clones; around 89% of them were found once. The top ten constitute 1.7% of the sample. What was sequenced was peripheral blood. The source of these receptors is a man between 65 and 85 years old with acute or convalescent COVID-19.

This chain links TRBV11-3 with TRBJ2-1, with D maybe TRBD1 (5 bases). This CDR3 region has 14 residues. Deletions cut 3 bases from V and 2 bases from J, with 8 bases between. The V gene's germline CDR1 is SGHNT and CDR2 YENEEA. The CDR3 sequence is CASSFQGPYNEQFF. CDR3 coding DNA: TGTGCCAGCAGCTTTCAGGGCCCCTACAATGAGCAGTTCTTC.

This chain connects TRBV29-1 to TRBJ2-7, with D possibly TRBD2 on 6 matching bases. Germline V gene data show CDR1 as SQVTM and CDR2 as ANQGSEA. The V gene lost 4 bases and the J gene lost 3 bases, with 19 bases spanning the gap. The CDR3 contains 15 residues. The CDR3 bases are TGCAGCGTTGCTTTTATCGGGAGTCCCTTCTACGAGCAGTACTTC. Translation: CSVAFIGSPFYEQYF.

V usage is TRBV29-1 and J usage is TRBJ1-2, with TRBD1 as a possible D gene (5 bases). V was cut by 0 bases and J by 4 bases, with 18 bases left in between. This CDR3 has 16 residues. Germline CDR1 and CDR2: SQVTM and ANQGSEA. CDR3 nucleotide sequence: TGCAGCGTTGAAGATCGAAGAGGGAGGGGAATCTATGGCTACACCTTC. Protein sequence: CSVEDRRGRGIYGYTF.

The chain has TRBV19 and TRBJ2-1; D perhaps matches TRBD2 (5 bases). The CDR3 loop spans 13 amino acids. CDR1 and CDR2 (germline): LNHDA, SQIVND (reference sequence). The germline V and J ends were trimmed by 7 bases and 4 bases, with 11 bases remaining between them. The CDR3 loop reads CASNRAVYNEQFF. The CDR3 DNA reads TGTGCCAGTAATCGAGCGGTATACAATGAGCAGTTCTTC.

The chain is built from TRBV7-2 and TRBJ1-1, with D perhaps TRBD1 (5 bases). Germline V gene data show CDR1 as SGHTA and CDR2 as FQGNSA. The V end lost 5 bases, the J end lost 1 base, and 14 bases lay between the germline ends. This CDR3 is built from 15 residues. As DNA, the CDR3 is TGTGCCAGCAGCCTAGGGACTTTTGGGAACACTGAAGCTTTCTTT. It codes for CASSLGTFGNTEAFF.

This clone has just a few counts. The gene calls are TRBV7-2 and TRBJ2-1, with 15 positions matching TRBD2. The CDR3 covers 18 residues. V dropped 3 bases and J dropped 7; count of bases not matched to a gene: 10. CDR1 SGHTA and CDR2 FQGNSA come from the germline V gene. CDR3 nucleotides: TGTGCCAGCAGCTTTTCTCGGGGACTAGCGGGAGGAAGGAATGAGCAGTTCTTC. Translation: CASSFSRGLAGGRNEQFF.

The rearrangement uses TRBV5-6 and TRBJ2-1; 7 bases line up with TRBD2. After removal of 7 bases from V and 0 bases from J, the junction contained 7 bases not matched to a gene. The germline V gene has CDR1 SGHDT and CDR2 YYEEEE. The CDR3 sequence is 15 residues long. CDR3 sequence: CASVQRGLSYNEQFF. The CDR3 bases are TGTGCCAGCGTCCAGCGGGGCCTCTCCTACAATGAGCAGTTCTTC.

The CDR3: CSASNPGGSNQPQHF. DNA for the CDR3: TGCAGTGCTAGTAATCCAGGGGGTAGCAATCAGCCCCAGCATTTT. The gene calls are TRBV20-1 and TRBJ1-5, with 7 bases that match TRBD1. The germline CDR1 and CDR2 sequences are DFQATT and SNEGSKA (reference sequence). This CDR3 region has 15 residues. V was pared by 3 bases and J by 0 bases, with 5 bases of the junction left unmatched.

DNA of the CDR3: TGTGCCAGTGAGGGACAGACTGGCTATCAGCCCCAGCATTTT. Amino acid sequence: CASEGQTGYQPQHF. This chain joins TRBV19 and TRBJ1-5, with 7 bases identical to TRBD1. Trimming removed 8 bases from V and 5 bases from J; junction bases left unmatched: 9. This CDR3 comprises 14 residues. Germline V lookup: CDR1 LNHDA, CDR2 SQIVND (reference sequence).

This chain joins TRBV5-6 and TRBJ1-4; tentative D call: TRBD1 (6 bases). Germline loops: CDR1 SGHDT, CDR2 YYEEEE. The CDR3 contains 16 residues. V was cut by 1 base and J by 7 bases, with 17 bases left in between. CDR3 sequence: CASSLLGEGEGEKLFF. CDR3 sequence (DNA): TGTGCCAGCAGCTTGCTCGGGGAGGGGGAAGGTGAAAAACTGTTTTTT.

The chain links TRBV18 to TRBJ2-5; 8 bases agree with TRBD1. This CDR3 has 15 residues. CDR1 and CDR2 (germline): KGHSH, LQKENI. J lost 5 bases, V lost 1 base, and 6 bases had no gene match. The CDR3 sequence is CASSPQGRGQETQYF. The CDR3 DNA sequence: TGTGCCAGCTCACCACAGGGCAGGGGGCAGGAGACCCAGTACTTC.